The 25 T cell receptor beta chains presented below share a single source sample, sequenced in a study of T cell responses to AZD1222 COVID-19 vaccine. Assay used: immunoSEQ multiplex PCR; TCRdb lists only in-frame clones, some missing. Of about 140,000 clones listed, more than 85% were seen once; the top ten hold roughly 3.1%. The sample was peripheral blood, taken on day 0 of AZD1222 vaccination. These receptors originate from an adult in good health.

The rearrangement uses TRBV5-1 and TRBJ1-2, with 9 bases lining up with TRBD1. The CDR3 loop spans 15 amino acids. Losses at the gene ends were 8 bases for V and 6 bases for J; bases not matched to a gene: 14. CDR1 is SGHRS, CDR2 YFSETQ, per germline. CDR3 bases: TGCGCCAGTTGCCCACAGGGGGCGCGGGACAATGGCTACACCTTC. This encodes CASCPQGARDNGYTF.

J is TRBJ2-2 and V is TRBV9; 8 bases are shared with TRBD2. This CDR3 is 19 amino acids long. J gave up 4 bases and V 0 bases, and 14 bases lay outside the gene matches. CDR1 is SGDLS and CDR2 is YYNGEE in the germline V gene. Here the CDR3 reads CASSVEPTFSGEGTGELFF. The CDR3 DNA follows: TGTGCCAGCAGCGTAGAGCCAACCTTTAGCGGGGAGGGCACCGGGGAGCTGTTTTTT. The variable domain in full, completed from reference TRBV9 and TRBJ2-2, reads DSGVTQTPKHLITATGQRVTLRCSPRSGDLSVYWYQQSLDQGLQFLIQYYNGEERAKGNILERFSAQQFPDLHSELNLSSLELGDSALYFCASSVEPTFSGEGTGELFFGEGSRLTVL.

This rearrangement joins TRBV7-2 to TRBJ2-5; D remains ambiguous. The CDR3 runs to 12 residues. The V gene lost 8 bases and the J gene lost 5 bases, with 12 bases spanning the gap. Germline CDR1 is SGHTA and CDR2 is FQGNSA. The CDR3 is CASSLGWETQYF. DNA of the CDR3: TGTGCCAGCTCCCTCGGTTGGGAGACCCAGTACTTC.

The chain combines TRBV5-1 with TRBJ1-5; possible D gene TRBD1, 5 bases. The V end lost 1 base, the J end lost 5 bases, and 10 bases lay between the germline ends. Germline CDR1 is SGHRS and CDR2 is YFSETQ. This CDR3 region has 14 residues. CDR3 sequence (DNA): TGCGCCAGCAGCTTGACGCAGGGCGATCAGCCCCAGCATTTT. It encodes CASSLTQGDQPQHF.

The CDR3 protein is CASSAGPTGSYEQYF. CDR3 in DNA: TGTGCCAGCAGTGCTGGACCGACAGGGTCCTACGAGCAGTACTTC. The chain carries TRBV2 and TRBJ2-7, with TRBD1 identical over 7 bases. J was trimmed by 1 base and V by 4 bases; bases with no gene match: 7. This CDR3 contains 15 residues. The germline V gene encodes CDR1 SNHLY and CDR2 FYNNEI. Supplemented by reference TRBV2 and TRBJ2-7, the full variable domain reads EPEVTQTPSHQVTQMGQEVILRCVPISNHLYFYWYRQILGQKVEFLVSFYNNEISEKSEIFDDQFSVERPDGSNFTLKIRSTKLEDSAMYFCASSAGPTGSYEQYFGPGTRLTVT.

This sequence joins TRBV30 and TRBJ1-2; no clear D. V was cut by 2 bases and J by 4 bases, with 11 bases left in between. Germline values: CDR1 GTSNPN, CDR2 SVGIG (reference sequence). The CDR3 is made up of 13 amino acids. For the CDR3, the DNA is TGTGCCTGGAGTTTTAACGGACCCTATGGCTACACCTTC. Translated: CAWSFNGPYGYTF.

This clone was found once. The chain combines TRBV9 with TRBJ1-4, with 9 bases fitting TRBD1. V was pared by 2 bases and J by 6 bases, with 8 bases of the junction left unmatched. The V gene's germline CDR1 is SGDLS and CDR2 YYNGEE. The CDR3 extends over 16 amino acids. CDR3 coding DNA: TGTGCCAGCAGCGTCTTTGGGGGACAGGGAGATGAAAAACTGTTTTTT. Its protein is CASSVFGGQGDEKLFF.

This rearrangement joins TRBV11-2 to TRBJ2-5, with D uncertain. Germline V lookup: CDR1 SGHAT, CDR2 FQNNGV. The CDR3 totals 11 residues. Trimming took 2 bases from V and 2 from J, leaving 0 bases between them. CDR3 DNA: TGTGCCAGCAGCTTACAAGAGACCCAGTACTTC. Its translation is CASSLQETQYF.

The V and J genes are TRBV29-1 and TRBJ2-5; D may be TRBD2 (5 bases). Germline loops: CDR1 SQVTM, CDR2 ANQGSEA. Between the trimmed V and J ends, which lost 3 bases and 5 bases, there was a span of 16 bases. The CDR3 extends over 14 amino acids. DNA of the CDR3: TGCAGCGTTGACCGGAGGAGGTCGGGCGAGACCCAGTACTTC. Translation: CSVDRRRSGETQYF.

The CDR3 region is CASSLGGTSGGDTQYF. CDR3 in DNA: TGTGCCAGCAGCTTAGGAGGGACTAGCGGGGGGGATACGCAGTATTTT. The V call is TRBV7-2, the J call TRBJ2-3; 15 bases align to TRBD2. V shed 1 base and J 6 bases; nucleotides not matched to a gene: 2. There are 16 residues in the CDR3. Germline CDR1 SGHTA, CDR2 FQGNSA.

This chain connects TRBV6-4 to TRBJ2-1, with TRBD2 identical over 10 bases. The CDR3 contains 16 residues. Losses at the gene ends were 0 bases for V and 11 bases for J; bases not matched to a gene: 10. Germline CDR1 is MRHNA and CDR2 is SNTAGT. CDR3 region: CASSDSGSGGVFKQFF. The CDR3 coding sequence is TGTGCCAGCAGTGACTCCGGCAGCGGGGGGGTATTTAAGCAGTTCTTC.

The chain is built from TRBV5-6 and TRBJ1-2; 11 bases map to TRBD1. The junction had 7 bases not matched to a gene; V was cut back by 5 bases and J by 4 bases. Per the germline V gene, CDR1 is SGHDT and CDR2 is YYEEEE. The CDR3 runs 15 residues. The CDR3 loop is CASRDGDRGSYGYTF. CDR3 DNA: TGTGCCAGCAGGGATGGGGACAGGGGGTCCTATGGCTACACCTTC.

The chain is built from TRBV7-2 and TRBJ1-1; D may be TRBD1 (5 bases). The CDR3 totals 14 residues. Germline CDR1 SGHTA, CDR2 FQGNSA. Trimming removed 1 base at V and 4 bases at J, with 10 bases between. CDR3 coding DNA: TGTGCCAGCAGCTTAGGGCAGGGTTTCACTGAAGCTTTCTTT. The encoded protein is CASSLGQGFTEAFF.

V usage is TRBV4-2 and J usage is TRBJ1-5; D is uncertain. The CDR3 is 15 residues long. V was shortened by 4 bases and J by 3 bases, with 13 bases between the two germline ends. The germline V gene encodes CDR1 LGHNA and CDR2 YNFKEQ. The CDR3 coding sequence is TGTGCCAGCAGCCCGACCGGAGGGATCAATCAGCCCCAGCATTTT. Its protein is CASSPTGGINQPQHF.

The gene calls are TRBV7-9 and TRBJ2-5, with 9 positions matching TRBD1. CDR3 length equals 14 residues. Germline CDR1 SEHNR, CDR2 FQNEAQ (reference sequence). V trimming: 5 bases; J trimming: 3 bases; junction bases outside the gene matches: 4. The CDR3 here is CASSPWDREETQYF. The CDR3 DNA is TGTGCCAGCAGCCCCTGGGACAGGGAAGAGACCCAGTACTTC.

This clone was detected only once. The CDR3 coding sequence is TGTGCCAGCAGTAGACAGGGGGCGCCTCGGGGCTACACCTTC. It codes for CASSRQGAPRGYTF. The chain uses TRBV28 and TRBJ1-2, with 10 bases matching TRBD1. Per the germline V gene, CDR1 is MDHEN and CDR2 is SYDVKM. This CDR3 comprises 14 residues. V gave up 5 bases and J gave up 8 bases; unmatched junction bases: 8.

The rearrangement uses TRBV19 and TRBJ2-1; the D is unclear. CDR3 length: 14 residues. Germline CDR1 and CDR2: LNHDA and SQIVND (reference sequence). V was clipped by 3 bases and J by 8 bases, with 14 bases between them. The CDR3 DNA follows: TGTGCCAGTAGTATTCTTCCCACCGGCCATGAGCAGTTCTTC. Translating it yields CASSILPTGHEQFF.

The CDR3 loop is CASSPPGGAYEQYF. Written as DNA, the CDR3 is TGTGCCAGCAGTCCGCCAGGGGGCGCCTACGAGCAGTACTTC. The chain joins TRBV28 to TRBJ2-7, with 8 bases aligning to TRBD1. The V segment lost 5 bases and the J segment 2 bases; nucleotides outside the gene matches: 5. The V gene's germline CDR1 is MDHEN and CDR2 SYDVKM. This CDR3 contains 14 residues.

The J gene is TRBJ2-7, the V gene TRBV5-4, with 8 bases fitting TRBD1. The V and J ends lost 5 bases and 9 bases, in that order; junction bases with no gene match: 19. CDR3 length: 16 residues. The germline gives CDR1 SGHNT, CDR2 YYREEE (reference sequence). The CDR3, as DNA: TGTGCCAGCAGTCAAGGTCCGGGACAGGAATGGGGAGGGCAGTACTTC. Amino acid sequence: CASSQGPGQEWGGQYF.

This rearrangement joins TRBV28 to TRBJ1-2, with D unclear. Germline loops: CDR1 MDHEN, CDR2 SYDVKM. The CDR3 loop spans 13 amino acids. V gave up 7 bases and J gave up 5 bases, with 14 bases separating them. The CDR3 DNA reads TGTGCCAGCAATCCTGGACGGTTTTATGGCTACACCTTC. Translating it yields CASNPGRFYGYTF.

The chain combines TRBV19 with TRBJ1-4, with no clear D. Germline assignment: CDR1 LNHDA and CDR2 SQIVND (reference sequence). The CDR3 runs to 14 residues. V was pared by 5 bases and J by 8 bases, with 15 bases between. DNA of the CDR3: TGTGCCAGTAGTGGTCGCTTTGGAGGGGAAAAACTGTTTTTT. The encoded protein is CASSGRFGGEKLFF.

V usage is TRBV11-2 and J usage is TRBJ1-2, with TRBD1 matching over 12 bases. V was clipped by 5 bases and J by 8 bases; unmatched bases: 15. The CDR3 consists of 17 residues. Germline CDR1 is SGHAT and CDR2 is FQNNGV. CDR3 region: CASSPGTGGEQVWGYTF. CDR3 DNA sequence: TGTGCCAGCAGCCCCGGGACAGGGGGCGAACAGGTCTGGGGCTACACCTTC.

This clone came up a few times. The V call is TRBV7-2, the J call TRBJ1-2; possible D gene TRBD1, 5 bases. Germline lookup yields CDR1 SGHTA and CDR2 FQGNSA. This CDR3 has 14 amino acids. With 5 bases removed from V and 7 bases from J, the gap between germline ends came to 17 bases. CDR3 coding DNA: TGTGCCAGCAGCCGGCCAGGGCCTGGGAGTGGCTACACCTTC. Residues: CASSRPGPGSGYTF.

The CDR3 DNA follows: TGTGCCAGCAGCTCCCTAAGTTCCACAGATACGCAGTATTTT. Translated: CASSSLSSTDTQYF. This chain links TRBV11-3 with TRBJ2-3; D unclear. Germline V gives CDR1 SGHNT, CDR2 YENEEA. The V end lost 4 bases, the J end lost 2 bases, and 10 bases lay between the germline ends. The CDR3 loop spans 14 amino acids. The full variable domain, completed using reference TRBV11-3 and TRBJ2-3, is EAGVVQSPRYKIIEKKQPVAFWCNPISGHNTLYWYLQNLGQGPELLIRYENEEAVDDSQLPKDRFSAERLKGVDSTLKIQPAELGDSAVYLCASSSLSSTDTQYFGPGTRLTVL.

DNA for the CDR3: TGTGCCTGGGGGACAGTTTACGAGCAGTACTTC. Its protein is CAWGTVYEQYF. The chain combines TRBV30 with TRBJ2-7; 7 bases are shared with TRBD1. Germline CDR1 GTSNPN, CDR2 SVGIG (reference sequence). There are 11 residues in the CDR3. The ends lost 5 bases at V and 4 bases at J; junction bases unmatched: 2.